The T cell receptor beta chain under discussion was sequenced for a study of blood T cell repertoires in COVID-19. Original processing notes: Researchers report that nucleated cell counts were estimated from reference gene primer amplification. The table came from immunoSEQ multiplex PCR; TCRdb's copy has only in-frame clones and leaves some out. V, J and clone size derive from that table, while D and trimming were established from the DNA sequence. The sample holds a few hundred thousand clones, 70% to 90% seen once. The table lists this clone with a few counts. V gave up 4 bases and J gave up 2 bases; unmatched junction bases: 3. From germline, CDR1 is SGHTA and CDR2 FQGNSA. The CDR3 loop spans 15 amino acids.

The source is a man aged 35-49 years with acute or convalescent COVID-19. The material sequenced was peripheral blood. The chain links TRBV7-2 to TRBJ1-5; 9 bases are shared with TRBD1. As DNA, the CDR3 is TGTGCCAGCAGCTCCGACAGGGGGGGCAATCAGCCCCAGCATTTT. Protein product: CASSSDRGGNQPQHF. Complete variable domain (other parts from reference TRBV7-2 and TRBJ1-5): GAGVSQSPSNKVTEKGKDVELRCDPISGHTALYWYRQSLGQGLEFLIYFQGNSAPDKSGLPSDRFSAERTGGSVSTLTIQRTQQEDSAVYLCASSSDRGGNQPQHFGDGTRLSIL.